This note documents a single T cell receptor beta chain sequence. Profiled with immunoSEQ multiplex PCR; TCRdb holds only in-frame clones, not every one. Seen here are more than 2,500 clones, about three quarters observed once, and the top ten hold 9.5% to 15%. The junction had 12 bases not matched to a gene; V was cut back by 8 bases and J by 2 bases. This CDR3 comprises 17 residues. The germline CDR1 and CDR2 sequences are MNHGY and SAAAGT. These data belong to a study of preoperative IRX-2 immunotherapy in early breast cancer. Sample treatment: preoperative locoregional IRX-2 cytokine immunotherapy. This phase Ib study tested locoregional IRX-2 cytokine immunotherapy given before surgery.

The sample here was tumor tissue, taken before IRX-2 immunotherapy. The TCR comes from a human donor with breast cancer. V usage is TRBV6-8 and J usage is TRBJ2-6; the match to TRBD1 covers 7 bases. CDR3 protein: CASGNHRGLAGANVLTF. CDR3 coding DNA: TGTGCCAGCGGCAACCACAGGGGATTGGCTGGGGCCAACGTCCTGACTTTC.